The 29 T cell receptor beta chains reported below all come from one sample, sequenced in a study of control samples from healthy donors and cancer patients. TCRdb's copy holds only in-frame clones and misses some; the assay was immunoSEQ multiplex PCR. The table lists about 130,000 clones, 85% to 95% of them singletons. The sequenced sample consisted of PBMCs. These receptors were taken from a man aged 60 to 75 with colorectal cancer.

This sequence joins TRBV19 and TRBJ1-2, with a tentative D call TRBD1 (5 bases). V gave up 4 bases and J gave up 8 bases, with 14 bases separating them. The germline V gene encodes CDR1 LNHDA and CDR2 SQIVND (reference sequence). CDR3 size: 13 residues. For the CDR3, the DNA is TGTGCCAGTAGTACCCAGGACAATCTGGGCTACACCTTC. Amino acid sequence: CASSTQDNLGYTF. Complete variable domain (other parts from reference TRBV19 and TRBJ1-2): DGGITQSPKYLFRKEGQNVTLSCEQNLNHDAMYWYRQDPGQGLRLIYYSQIVNDFQKGDIAEGYSVSREKKESFPLTVTSAQKNPTAFYLCASSTQDNLGYTFGSGTRLTVV.

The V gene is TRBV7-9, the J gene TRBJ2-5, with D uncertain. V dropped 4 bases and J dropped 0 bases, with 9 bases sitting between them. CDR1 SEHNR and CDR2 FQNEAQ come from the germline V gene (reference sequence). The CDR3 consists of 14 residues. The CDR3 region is CASSSDLDQETQYF. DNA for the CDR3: TGTGCCAGCAGCTCCGACTTAGACCAAGAGACCCAGTACTTC.

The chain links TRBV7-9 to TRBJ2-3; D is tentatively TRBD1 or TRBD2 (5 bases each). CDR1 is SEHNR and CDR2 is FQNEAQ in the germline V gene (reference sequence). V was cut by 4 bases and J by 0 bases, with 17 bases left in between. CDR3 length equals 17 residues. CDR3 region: CASSWDLLLSSTDTQYF. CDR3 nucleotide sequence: TGTGCCAGCAGCTGGGACCTGTTATTGTCTAGCACAGATACGCAGTATTTT.

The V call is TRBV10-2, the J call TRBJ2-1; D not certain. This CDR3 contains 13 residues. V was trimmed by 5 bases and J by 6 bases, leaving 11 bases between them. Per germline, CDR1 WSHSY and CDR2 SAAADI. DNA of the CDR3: TGCGCCAGCAGTCCCGGGCCGGGCAATGAGCAGTTCTTC. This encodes CASSPGPGNEQFF.

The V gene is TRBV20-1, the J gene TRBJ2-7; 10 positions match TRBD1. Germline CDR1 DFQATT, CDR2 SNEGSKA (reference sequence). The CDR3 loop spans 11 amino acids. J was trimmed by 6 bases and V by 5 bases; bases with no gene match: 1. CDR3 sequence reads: CSAGTGVEQYF. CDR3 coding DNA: TGCAGTGCTGGGACAGGGGTCGAGCAGTACTTC.

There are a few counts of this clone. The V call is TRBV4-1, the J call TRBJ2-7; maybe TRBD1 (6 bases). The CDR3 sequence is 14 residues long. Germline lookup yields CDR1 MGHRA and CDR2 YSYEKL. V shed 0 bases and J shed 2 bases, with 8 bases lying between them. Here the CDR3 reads CASSQDRGPYEQYF. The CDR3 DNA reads TGCGCCAGCAGCCAAGACAGGGGACCCTACGAGCAGTACTTC.

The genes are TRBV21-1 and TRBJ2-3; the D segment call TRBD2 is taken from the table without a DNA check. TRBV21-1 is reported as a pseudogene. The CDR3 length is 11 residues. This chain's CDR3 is CACGRRDTQYF. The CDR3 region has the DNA TGTGCCTGCGGCCGCCGCGATACGCAGTATTTT.

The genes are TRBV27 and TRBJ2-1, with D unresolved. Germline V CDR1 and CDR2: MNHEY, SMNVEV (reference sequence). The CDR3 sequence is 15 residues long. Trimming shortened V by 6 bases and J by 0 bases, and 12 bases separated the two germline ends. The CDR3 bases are TGTGCCAGCAGCCCCCGGACGGTCTCCTACAATGAGCAGTTCTTC. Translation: CASSPRTVSYNEQFF.

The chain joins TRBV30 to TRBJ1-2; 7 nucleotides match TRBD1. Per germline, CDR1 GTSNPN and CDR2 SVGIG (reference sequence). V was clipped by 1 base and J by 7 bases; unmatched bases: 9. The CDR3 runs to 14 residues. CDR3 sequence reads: CAWSGRGGISGYTF. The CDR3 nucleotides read TGTGCCTGGAGTGGTAGAGGGGGCATCAGTGGCTACACCTTC.

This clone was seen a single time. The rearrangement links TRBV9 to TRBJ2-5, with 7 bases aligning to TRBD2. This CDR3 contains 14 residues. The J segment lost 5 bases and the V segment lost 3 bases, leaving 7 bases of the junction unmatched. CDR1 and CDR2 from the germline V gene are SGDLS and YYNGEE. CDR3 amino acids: CASSASSSGETQYF. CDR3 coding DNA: TGTGCCAGCAGCGCATCGAGTAGCGGGGAGACCCAGTACTTC.

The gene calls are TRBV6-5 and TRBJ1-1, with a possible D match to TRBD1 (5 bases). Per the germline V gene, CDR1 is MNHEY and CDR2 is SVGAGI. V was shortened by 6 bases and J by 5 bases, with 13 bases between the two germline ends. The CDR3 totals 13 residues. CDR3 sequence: CASRGQGETEAFF. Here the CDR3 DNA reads TGTGCCAGCAGGGGGCAGGGCGAAACTGAAGCTTTCTTT.

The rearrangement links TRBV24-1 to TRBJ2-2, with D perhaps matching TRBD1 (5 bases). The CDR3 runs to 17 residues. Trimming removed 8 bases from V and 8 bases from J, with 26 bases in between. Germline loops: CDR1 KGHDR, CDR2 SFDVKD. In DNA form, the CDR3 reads TGTGCCACCACCGGTATATACAGGCACCGAAAGGGGGGGGAGCTGTTTTTT. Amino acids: CATTGIYRHRKGGELFF.

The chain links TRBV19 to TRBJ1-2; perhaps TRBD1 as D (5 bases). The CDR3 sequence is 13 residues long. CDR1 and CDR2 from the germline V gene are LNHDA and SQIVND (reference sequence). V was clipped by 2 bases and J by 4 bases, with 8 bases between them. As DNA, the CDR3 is TGTGCCAGTAGTATACCAGACAGCTATGGCTACACCTTC. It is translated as CASSIPDSYGYTF.

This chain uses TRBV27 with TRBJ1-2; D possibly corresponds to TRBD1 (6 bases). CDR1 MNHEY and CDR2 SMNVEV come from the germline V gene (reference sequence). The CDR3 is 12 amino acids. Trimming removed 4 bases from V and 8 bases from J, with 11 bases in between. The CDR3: CASSSTGNGYTF. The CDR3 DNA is TGTGCCAGCAGTTCGACAGGAAACGGCTACACCTTC.

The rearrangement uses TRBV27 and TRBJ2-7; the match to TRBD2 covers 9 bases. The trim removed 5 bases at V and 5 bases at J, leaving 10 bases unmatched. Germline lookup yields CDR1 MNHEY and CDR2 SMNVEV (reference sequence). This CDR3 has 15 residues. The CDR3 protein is CASSPSGGGGHEQYF. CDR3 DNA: TGTGCCAGCAGTCCCTCAGGCGGGGGGGGCCACGAGCAGTACTTC.

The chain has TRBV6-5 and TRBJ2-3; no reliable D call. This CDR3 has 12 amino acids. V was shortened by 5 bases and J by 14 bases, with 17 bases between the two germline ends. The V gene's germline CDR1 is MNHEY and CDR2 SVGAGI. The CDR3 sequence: CASSRGYRQVYF. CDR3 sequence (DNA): TGTGCCAGCAGTCGTGGCTACCGTCAGGTGTATTTT.

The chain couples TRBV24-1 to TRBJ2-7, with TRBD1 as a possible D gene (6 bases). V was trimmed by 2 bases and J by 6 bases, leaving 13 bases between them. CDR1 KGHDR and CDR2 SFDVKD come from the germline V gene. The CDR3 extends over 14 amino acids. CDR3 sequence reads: CATSDSATGLEQYF. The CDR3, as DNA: TGTGCCACCAGTGATTCCGCGACAGGTCTCGAGCAGTACTTC.

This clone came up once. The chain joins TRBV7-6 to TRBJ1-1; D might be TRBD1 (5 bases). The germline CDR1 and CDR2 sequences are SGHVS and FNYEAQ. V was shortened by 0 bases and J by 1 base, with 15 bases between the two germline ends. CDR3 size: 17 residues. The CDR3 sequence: CASSLALGPGPNTEAFF. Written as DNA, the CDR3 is TGTGCCAGCAGCTTAGCGCTGGGGCCGGGTCCGAACACTGAAGCTTTCTTT.

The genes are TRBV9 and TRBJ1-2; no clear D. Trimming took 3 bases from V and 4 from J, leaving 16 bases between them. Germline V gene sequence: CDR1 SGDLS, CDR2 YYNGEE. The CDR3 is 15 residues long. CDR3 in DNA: TGTGCCAGCAGCGAGTCCGCCAGGTCGGTCTATGGCTACACCTTC. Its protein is CASSESARSVYGYTF.

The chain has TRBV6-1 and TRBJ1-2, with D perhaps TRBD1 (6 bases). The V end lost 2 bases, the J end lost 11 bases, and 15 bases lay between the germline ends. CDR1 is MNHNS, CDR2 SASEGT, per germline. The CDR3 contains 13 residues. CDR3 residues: CASSEIQTQGYTF. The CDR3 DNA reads TGTGCCAGCAGTGAAATCCAGACCCAGGGGTACACCTTC.

The CDR3 nucleotides read TGTGCCAGTAGTATGCCCAGGGCCCCGAACACTGAAGCTTTCTTT. Translated: CASSMPRAPNTEAFF. The chain combines TRBV19 with TRBJ1-1; a possible D gene is TRBD1 (5 bases). There are 15 residues in the CDR3. V was trimmed by 3 bases and J by 1 base, leaving 12 bases between them. Germline CDR1 and CDR2: LNHDA and SQIVND (reference sequence).

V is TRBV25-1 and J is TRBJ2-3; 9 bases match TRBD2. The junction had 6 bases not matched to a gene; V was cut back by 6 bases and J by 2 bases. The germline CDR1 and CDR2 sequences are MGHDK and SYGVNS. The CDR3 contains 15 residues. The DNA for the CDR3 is TGTGCCAGCAGAGGGCGGGGGGGCGACACAGATACGCAGTATTTT. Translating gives CASRGRGGDTDTQYF.

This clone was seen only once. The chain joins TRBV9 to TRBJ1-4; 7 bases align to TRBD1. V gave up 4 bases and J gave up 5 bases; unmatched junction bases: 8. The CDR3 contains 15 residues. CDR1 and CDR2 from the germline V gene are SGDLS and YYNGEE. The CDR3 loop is CASSPRQGLNEKLFF. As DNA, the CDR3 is TGTGCCAGCAGCCCCCGACAGGGTTTAAATGAAAAACTGTTTTTT.

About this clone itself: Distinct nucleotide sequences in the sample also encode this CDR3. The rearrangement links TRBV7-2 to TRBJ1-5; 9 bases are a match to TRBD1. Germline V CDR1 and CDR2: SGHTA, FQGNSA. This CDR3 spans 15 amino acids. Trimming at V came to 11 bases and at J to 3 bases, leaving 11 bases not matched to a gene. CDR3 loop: CASSPGTGINQPQHF. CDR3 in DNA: TGTGCCTCATCTCCCGGGACAGGGATCAATCAGCCCCAGCATTTT.

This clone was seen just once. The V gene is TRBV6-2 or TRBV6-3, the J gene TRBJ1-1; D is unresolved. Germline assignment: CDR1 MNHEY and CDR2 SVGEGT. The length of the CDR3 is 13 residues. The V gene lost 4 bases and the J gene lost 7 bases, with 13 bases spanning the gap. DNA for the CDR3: TGTGCCAGCAGTTTCGGCGCGTGGGGTGAAGCTTTCTTT. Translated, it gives CASSFGAWGEAFF.

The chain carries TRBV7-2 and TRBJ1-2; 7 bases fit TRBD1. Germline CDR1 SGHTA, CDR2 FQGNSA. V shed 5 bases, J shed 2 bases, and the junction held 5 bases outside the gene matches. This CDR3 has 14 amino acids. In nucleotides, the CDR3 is TGTGCCAGCAGCACCCTACAGGGGAACTATGGCTACACCTTC. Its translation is CASSTLQGNYGYTF.

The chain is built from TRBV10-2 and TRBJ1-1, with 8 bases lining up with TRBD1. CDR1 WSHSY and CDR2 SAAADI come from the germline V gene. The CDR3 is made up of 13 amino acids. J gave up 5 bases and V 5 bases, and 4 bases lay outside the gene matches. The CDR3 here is CASSQGARTEAFF. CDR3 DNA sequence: TGCGCCAGCAGTCAGGGGGCTCGGACTGAAGCTTTCTTT.

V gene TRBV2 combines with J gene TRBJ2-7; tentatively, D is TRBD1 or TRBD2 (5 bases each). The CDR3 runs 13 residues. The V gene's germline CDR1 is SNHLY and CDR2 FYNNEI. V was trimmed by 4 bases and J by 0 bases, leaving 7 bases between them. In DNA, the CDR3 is TGTGCCAGCAGTGCGGGACCCTCCTACGAGCAGTACTTC. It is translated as CASSAGPSYEQYF.

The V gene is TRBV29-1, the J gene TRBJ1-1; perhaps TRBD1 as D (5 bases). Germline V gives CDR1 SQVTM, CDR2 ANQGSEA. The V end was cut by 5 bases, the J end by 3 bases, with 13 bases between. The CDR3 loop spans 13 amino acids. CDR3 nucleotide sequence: TGCAGCGTTCAAGGGGTTCGCGACACTGAAGCTTTCTTT. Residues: CSVQGVRDTEAFF.